This TCR beta chain originates from a study of T cells expressing NK-cell markers. About the study: Underlying the TCR beta repertoires were sorted CD3+CD56+NKG2C+, CD3+CD56+NKG2C- and CD3+CD56-NKG2C+ T cells.

The authors made TCR beta cDNA libraries by 5'RACE template switching. This switching added a universal primer site and UMIs. After re-calling the 5' RACE reads, TCRdb lists one entry per CDR3 protein, DNA absent. Across 440,000 or so distinct CDR3 sequences, the top ten clones capture approximately 7% of the sample. Study-level points and caveats: These clonotypes additionally ranked first within the CD3+CD56-NKG2C+ fraction of a few donors.

With regard to this clonotype: Its specificity is unknown.

The V gene's germline CDR1 is SGDLS and CDR2 YYNGEE. This CDR3 spans 15 amino acids. This receptor was taken from a woman aged 18 to 75 in good health. The sequenced sample consisted of blood T cells: a sorted CD56 or NKG2C T cell subset, CD4+ or CD8+ T cells, or bulk PBMC T cells (not recorded which). The J gene is TRBJ2-7, the V gene TRBV9; the TRBD1 assignment by TCRdb is unverifiable without DNA. CDR3: CASSGGDRLVYEQYF.